These T cell receptor beta chains were read from a single sample in a study of vaccination and CD4 T cells after COVID-19. TCRdb independently ran MiXCR on the PCR reads; one entry per CDR3 protein. The sample has fewer than 12,000 distinct CDR3 sequences; 64% are singletons. These receptors lack a known antigen. Sequencing used CD4+ T cells from blood, cultured in vitro. These receptors all stem from a human donor who had recovered from COVID-19. CDR3s include the opening cysteine and the closing phenylalanine or tryptophan. Fields, in order: J gene, D gene, V gene, clone size, CDR3 DNA, CDR3 protein. D genes are given only for firm matches. Size values are once, few and many counts, or a class for expanded clones, and some rows have none.

TRBJ1-6 . TRBV30 . TGTGCCTGGAGGAGCGCATCGGGCTCACCCCTCCACTTT CAWRSASGSPLHF
TRBJ1-1 TRBD1 TRBV7-2 . TGTGCCAGCAGCCGGGACAGCAGGTTGGGCACTGAAGCTTTCTTT CASSRDSRLGTEAFF
TRBJ2-7 TRBD2 TRBV7-9 . TGTGCCAGCAGGGCTAGCGGGAGCTCCTACGAGCAGTACTTC CASRASGSSYEQYF
TRBJ1-1 . TRBV2 . TGTGCCAGCAGTGTCAGACTGACCATGAACACTGAAGCTTTCTTT CASSVRLTMNTEAFF
TRBJ2-7 TRBD1 TRBV6-2/TRBV6-3 . TGTGCCAGCAGTGACCCCGGGACAGGGATTTACGAGCGGTACTTC CASSDPGTGIYERYF
TRBJ2-7 TRBD1 TRBV19 . TGTGCCAGTAGATCGCCGGGACAGGTTAACGAGCAGTACTTC CASRSPGQVNEQYF
TRBJ2-3 TRBD1 TRBV29-1 . TGCAGCGTGGAACCGGGACAGTTACCAGATACGCAGTATTTT CSVEPGQLPDTQYF
TRBJ2-6 . TRBV7-7 . TGTGCTAGCAGCTCCAGCCCTGGGGCCAACGTCCTGACTTTC CASSSSPGANVLTF
TRBJ1-6 . TRBV6-4 . TGTGCCAGCAAAAGACAGGCTGGTTCACCCCTCCACTTT CASKRQAGSPLHF
TRBJ1-1 . TRBV6-2/TRBV6-3 . TGTGCCAGCAGTTACTCCGGGGGCTCGGGCACTGAAGCTTTCTTT CASSYSGGSGTEAFF
TRBJ1-1 . TRBV20-1 few TGCAGTGCTACTCTCCTTCCGAACACTGAAGCTTTCTTT CSATLLPNTEAFF
TRBJ2-7 TRBD1 TRBV7-3 . TGTGCCAGCAGCTTAAGCCCTATCGGACAGGGGAACTCCTACGAGCAGTACTTC CASSLSPIGQGNSYEQYF
TRBJ2-7 . TRBV21-1 . TGTGCCAGCAGCAAACAAGGTCGAGGGGCCGGAGCCCCGCAGCTCTCGATCGAGCAGTACTTC CASSKQGRGAGAPQLSIEQYF
TRBJ2-4 . TRBV21-1 once TGTGCCAGCATTCCTCCCCTGGCAGGTTTC CASIPPLAGF
TRBJ1-2 . TRBV7-9 . TGTGCCAGCAGCTTAGCAAGCTCTACCCTTTATGGCTACACCTTC CASSLASSTLYGYTF
TRBJ1-2 . TRBV28 . TGTGCCAGCAATCCTAGTTGGGGGAAAAGCTATGGCTACACCTTC CASNPSWGKSYGYTF
TRBJ1-2 TRBD1 TRBV2 once TGTGCCAGCAGTGAAAGGGCAGGGGGCAGCAGTGGCTACACCTTC CASSERAGGSSGYTF
TRBJ1-5 . TRBV6-1 . TGTGCCAGCAGGGGAGCCATTCGGTCCTCTCAGCCCCAGCATTTT CASRGAIRSSQPQHF
TRBJ1-6 . TRBV20-1 few TGCAGTGCTACCACAACCAATTCACCCCTCCACTTT CSATTTNSPLHF
TRBJ2-5 . TRBV6-1 . TGTGCCAGCACGATTCCGGGGGCGCAAGTGACCCAGTACTTC CASTIPGAQVTQYF
TRBJ2-5 . TRBV7-9 . TGTGCCAGCGCGGGATCCGCAGAGACCCAGTACTTC CASAGSAETQYF
TRBJ2-2 TRBD2 TRBV5-6 . TGTGCCAGCAGCTTGACACTAGCGGGGGGGCCCGGCACCGGGGAGCTGTTTTTT CASSLTLAGGPGTGELFF
TRBJ1-1 TRBD1 TRBV6-1 few TGTGCCAGCAGTACAGGGGCGGACACTGAAGCTTTCTTT CASSTGADTEAFF
TRBJ1-2 TRBD1 TRBV27 . TGTGCCAGCAGTTTAGCCGGGACAGGGAATGGCTACACCTTC CASSLAGTGNGYTF
TRBJ1-4 . TRBV28 . TGTGCCAGCAGTTACGGGACGGCCAATGAAAAACTGTTTTTT CASSYGTANEKLFF
TRBJ2-3 . TRBV2 few TGTGCCAGCAGCAGGGAGACAGATACGCAGTATTTT CASSRETDTQYF
TRBJ1-1 . TRBV15 once TGTGCCACCAGCAGAGACAGGGTTGGTTTGAACACTGAAGCTTTCTTT CATSRDRVGLNTEAFF
TRBJ1-6 TRBD1 TRBV19 few TGTGCCAGTAAAGACCCGGGACAGGGTGGTAATTCACCCCTCCACTTT CASKDPGQGGNSPLHF
TRBJ1-1 . TRBV5-1 . TGCGCCTCTCGCCCGGGTCCTTCGGCCACTGAAGCTTTCTTT CASRPGPSATEAFF
TRBJ2-7 TRBD1 TRBV6-5 . TGTGCCAGCAGTTACTCCTCCGGGACAGGGGCTACCTTTCGGCACTTC CASSYSSGTGATFRHF
TRBJ1-2 TRBD1 TRBV2 . TGTGCCAGCAGCTTGGGACAGGCCCGAAACTATGGCTACACCTTC CASSLGQARNYGYTF
TRBJ2-2 TRBD1 TRBV12-3/TRBV12-4 . TGTGCCAGCAGTCCACGCCGGGACAGGGGCACCACCGGGGAGCTGTTTTTT CASSPRRDRGTTGELFF
TRBJ1-1 . TRBV10-3 once TGTGCCATCAGTGCTACCGGGACGGACACTGAAGCTTTCTTT CAISATGTDTEAFF
TRBJ2-2 . TRBV21-1 . TGTGCCAGCAGCAGAGTAGGGTCCACCGGGGAGCTGTTTTTT CASSRVGSTGELFF
TRBJ1-1 . TRBV29-1 . TGCAGCGTTGTAGCCGGGAACACTGAAGCTTTCTTT CSVVAGNTEAFF
TRBJ2-2 . TRBV21-1 . TGTGCCAGCAGCCCCGGGAAGGGGACGAACACCGGGGAGCTGTTTTTT CASSPGKGTNTGELFF
TRBJ1-5 . TRBV27 . TGTGCCAGCAGTTTATTCTCCATGAACAATCAGCCCCAGCATTTT CASSLFSMNNQPQHF
TRBJ2-3 TRBD2 TRBV20-1 few TGCAGTGCTACATGGGGCGGGAGTTCCACAGATACGCAGTATTTT CSATWGGSSTDTQYF
TRBJ2-1 . TRBV7-3 once TGTGCCAGCAGCTTCACGGGGACTCCCGGGCTTGGGCAGTTCTTC CASSFTGTPGLGQFF
TRBJ1-6 . TRBV11-3 . TGTGCCAGCTCTCTTAGGCCGGTAACCTCAGGTTCACCCCTCCACTTT CASSLRPVTSGSPLHF
TRBJ1-1 TRBD1 TRBV30 few TGTGCCTGGAGGGGTTCAGGGGGGACTGAAGCTTTCTTT CAWRGSGGTEAFF
TRBJ1-2 . TRBV6-2/TRBV6-3 . TGTGCCAGCAGTTACTCGACGAGAGGCTACACCTTC CASSYSTRGYTF
TRBJ2-6 TRBD1 TRBV5-1 once TGCGCCAGCAGCTGGACAGGGGGCGGAGGGGCCAACGTCCTGACTTTC CASSWTGGGGANVLTF